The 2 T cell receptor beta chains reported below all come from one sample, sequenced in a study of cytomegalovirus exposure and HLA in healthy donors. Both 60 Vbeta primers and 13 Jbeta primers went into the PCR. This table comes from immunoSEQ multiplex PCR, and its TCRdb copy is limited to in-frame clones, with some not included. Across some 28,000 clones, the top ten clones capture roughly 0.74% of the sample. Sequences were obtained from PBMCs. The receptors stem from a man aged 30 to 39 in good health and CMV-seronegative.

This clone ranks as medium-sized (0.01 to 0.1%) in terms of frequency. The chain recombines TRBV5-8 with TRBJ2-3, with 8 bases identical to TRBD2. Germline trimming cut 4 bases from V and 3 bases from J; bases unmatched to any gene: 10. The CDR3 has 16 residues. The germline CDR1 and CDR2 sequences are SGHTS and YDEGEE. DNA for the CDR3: TGTGCCAGCAGCCCAGCGGGAGTGATCGGTACAGATACGCAGTATTTT. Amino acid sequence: CASSPAGVIGTDTQYF. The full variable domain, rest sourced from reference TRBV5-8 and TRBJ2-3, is EAGVTQSPTHLIKTRGQQATLRCSPISGHTSVYWYQQALGLGLQFLLWYDEGEERNRGNFPPRFSGRQFPNYSSELNVNALELEDSALYLCASSPAGVIGTDTQYFGPGTRLTVL.

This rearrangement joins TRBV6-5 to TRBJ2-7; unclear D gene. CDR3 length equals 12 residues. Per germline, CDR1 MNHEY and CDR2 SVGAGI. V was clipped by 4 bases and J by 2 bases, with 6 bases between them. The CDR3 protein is CASSSLPYEQYF. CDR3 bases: TGTGCCAGCAGTTCCCTCCCCTACGAGCAGTACTTC.